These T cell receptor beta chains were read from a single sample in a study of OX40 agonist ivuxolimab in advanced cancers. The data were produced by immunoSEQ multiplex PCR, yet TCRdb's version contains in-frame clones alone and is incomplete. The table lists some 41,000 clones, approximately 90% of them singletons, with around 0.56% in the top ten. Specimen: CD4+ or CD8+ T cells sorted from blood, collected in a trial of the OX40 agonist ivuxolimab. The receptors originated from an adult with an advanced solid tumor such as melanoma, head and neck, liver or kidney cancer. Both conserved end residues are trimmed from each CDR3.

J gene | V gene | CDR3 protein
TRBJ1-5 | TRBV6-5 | ASSYSPFQPQH
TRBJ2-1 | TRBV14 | ASSQDLSGVGYNEQF
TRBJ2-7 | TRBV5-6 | ASSGQSPHPYEQY
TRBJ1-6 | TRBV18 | ASSPGTGDSPLH
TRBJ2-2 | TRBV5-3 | ARSSGELF
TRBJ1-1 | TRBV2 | ASNLVRNTEAF
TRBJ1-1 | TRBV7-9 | ASSFRGKNTEAF
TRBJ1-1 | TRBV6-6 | ASSPSGQGGTEAF
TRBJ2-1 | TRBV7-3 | ASSSGASSYNEQF
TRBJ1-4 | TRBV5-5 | ASSGVSGNEKLF
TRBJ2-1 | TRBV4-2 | ASSQVPSGGRNEQF
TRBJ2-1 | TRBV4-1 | ASSQDRIFLF
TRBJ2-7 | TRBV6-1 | ASSEASLAYEQY
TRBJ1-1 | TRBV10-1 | ASSDSETTSEAF
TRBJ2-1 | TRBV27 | ASSPRKGFTYNEQF
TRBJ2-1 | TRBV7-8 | ASSLAKDREQF
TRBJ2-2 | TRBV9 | ASSVGDTGELF
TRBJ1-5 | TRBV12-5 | ASTPGDKNQPQH
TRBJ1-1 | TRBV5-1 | ASSSGTTTMNTEAF
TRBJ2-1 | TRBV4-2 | ASSQEEGASYNEQF
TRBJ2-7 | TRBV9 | ASSVEVGDYEQY
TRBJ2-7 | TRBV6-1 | ASSETLVYEQY
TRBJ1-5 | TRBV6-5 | ASRPTGGEQPQH
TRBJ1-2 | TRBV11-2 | ASSLAGQYSGYT
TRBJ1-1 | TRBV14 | ASSPTGVLDTEAF
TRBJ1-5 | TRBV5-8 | ASSLGQEINQPQH
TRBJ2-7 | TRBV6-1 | ASSETKGAQDGEQY
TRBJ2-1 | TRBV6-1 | ASSPTGGNEQF
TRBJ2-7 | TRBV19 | ASSIGGQKAEQY
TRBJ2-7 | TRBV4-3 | ASSQALGVNEQY
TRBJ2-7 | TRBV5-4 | ASSSTGANEQY
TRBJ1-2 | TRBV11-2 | ASSLNPGGDGYT
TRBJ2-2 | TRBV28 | ASSGGKGPTLSGELF
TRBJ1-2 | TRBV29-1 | SALRGTAYGYT
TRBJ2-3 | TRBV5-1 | ASSHDRERTQY
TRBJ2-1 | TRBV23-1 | ASSRPLRGNEQF
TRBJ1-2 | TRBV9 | ASSLDRGYGYT
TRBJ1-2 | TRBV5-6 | ASSLSGGEVYGYT
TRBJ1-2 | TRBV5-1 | ASSPGTGGGYT
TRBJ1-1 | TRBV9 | ASSGHTGATTEAF
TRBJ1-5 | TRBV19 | ASHPDRGRNQPQH
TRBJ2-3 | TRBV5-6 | ASSLWDSHTQY
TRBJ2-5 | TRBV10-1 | ARCRQGETQY
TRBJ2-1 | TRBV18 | ASSPYQGSNNEQF
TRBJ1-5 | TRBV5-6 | ASSSGTYSNQPQH
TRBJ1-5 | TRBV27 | ASSLGVGQPQH
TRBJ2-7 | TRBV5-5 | ASSLAGADFSYEQY
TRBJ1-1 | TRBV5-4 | ASSFLDRQDTEAF
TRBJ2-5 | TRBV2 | ASSAAGGQETQY
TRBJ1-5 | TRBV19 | ASSISGENQPQH
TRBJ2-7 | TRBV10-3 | AISEGPGMSYEQY
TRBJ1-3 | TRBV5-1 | ASKPGGGLDGNTIY
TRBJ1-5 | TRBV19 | ASIGTRDQPQH
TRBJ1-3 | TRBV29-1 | SAGLIGGNTIY
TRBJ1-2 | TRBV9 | ASSVGGGANYGYT
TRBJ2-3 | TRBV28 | ASRARGGFSDTQY
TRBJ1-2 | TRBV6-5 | ASSYRDRGRGYT
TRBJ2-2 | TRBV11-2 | ASTGIRRGLSTGELF